This T cell receptor (beta chain) emerged from a study of cytomegalovirus exposure and HLA in healthy donors. Study-wide results and caveats: Analyses of presence and absence presupposed an approximately uniform sequencing depth across donors. Cytomegalovirus-associated TCR beta chains were listed, numbering 150 to 200.

Points on this clone: Its antigen is not identified.

PCR used 60 Vbeta primers and 13 Jbeta primers. The assay was immunoSEQ multiplex PCR, and TCRdb's table has in-frame clones only and misses some. The table has 80,000 to 95,000 clones, about 69% seen once. The CDR3 covers 11 residues. V was pared by 5 bases and J by 8 bases, with 9 bases between. The germline V gene has CDR1 MNHNS and CDR2 SASEGT. Specimen: PBMCs. V gene TRBV6-1 combines with J gene TRBJ1-1; the D gene is possibly TRBD1 (5 bases). The TCR sequence derives from a young woman in good health and CMV-seropositive. CDR3 in amino acids: CASSYGGEAFF. In nucleotides, the CDR3 is TGTGCCAGCAGTTACGGGGGGGAAGCTTTCTTT.